The text below deals with one T cell receptor beta chain. Its antigen is unknown. This record comes from a study of cytomegalovirus exposure and HLA in healthy donors. Looked up from germline, CDR1 is SGDLS and CDR2 is YYNGEE. CDR3 length: 17 amino acids. V trimming: 1 base; J trimming: 2 bases; junction bases outside the gene matches: 8. General observations from the study: Some TCR beta chains (around 180 of them) were listed as cytomegalovirus-associated. Reports described diagnosis of cytomegalovirus status by the classifier as highly specific and sensitive.

PCR primers comprised 60 Vbeta and 13 Jbeta primers. In the original processing: Among the unique TCR beta chains that a later analysis counted, around 72 million in all, 9.5 million to 12 million were shared. The protocol was immunoSEQ multiplex PCR, while the TCRdb copy is restricted to in-frame clones and leaves out a portion. From that table come the V and J calls and clone size; the DNA was used to work out D and trimming. The sample holds about 150,000 clones, around 80% seen once. Sequences were obtained from PBMCs. The chain uses TRBV9 and TRBJ2-3; TRBD2 matches at 9 bases. This TCR came from a man between 18 and 35 years old in good health and CMV-seronegative. This chain's CDR3 is CASSVPAASGATDTQYF. Written as DNA, the CDR3 is TGTGCCAGCAGCGTACCGGCGGCTAGCGGGGCCACAGATACGCAGTATTTT. Looking up the rest from reference TRBV9 and TRBJ2-3 gives the full variable domain: DSGVTQTPKHLITATGQRVTLRCSPRSGDLSVYWYQQSLDQGLQFLIQYYNGEERAKGNILERFSAQQFPDLHSELNLSSLELGDSALYFCASSVPAASGATDTQYFGPGTRLTVL.